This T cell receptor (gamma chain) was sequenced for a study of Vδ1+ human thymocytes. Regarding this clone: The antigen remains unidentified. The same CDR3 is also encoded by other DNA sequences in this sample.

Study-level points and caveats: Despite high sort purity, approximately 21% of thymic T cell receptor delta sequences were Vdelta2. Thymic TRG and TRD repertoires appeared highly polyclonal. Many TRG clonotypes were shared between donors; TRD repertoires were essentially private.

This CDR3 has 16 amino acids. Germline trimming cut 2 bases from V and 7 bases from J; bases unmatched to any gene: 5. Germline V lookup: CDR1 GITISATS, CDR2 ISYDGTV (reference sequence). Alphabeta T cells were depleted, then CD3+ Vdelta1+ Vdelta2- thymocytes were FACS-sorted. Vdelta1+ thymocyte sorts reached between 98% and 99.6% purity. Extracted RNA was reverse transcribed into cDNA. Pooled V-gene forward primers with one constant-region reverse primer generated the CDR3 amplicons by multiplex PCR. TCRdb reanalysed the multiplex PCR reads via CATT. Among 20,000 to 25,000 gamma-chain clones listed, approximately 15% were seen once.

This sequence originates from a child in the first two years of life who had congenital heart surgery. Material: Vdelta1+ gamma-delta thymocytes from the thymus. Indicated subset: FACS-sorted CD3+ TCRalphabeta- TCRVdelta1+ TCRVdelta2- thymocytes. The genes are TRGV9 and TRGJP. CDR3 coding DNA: TGTGCCTTGTGGGAGGGGTTGGAGTTGGGCAAAAAAATCAAGGTATTT. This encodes CALWEGLELGKKIKVF.